These 7 T cell receptor beta chains originate from one sample sequenced in a study of sequential checkpoint blockade in melanoma. Treatment indicated: randomized to nivolumab then ipilimumab (arm A) or the reverse (arm B). Generated by immunoSEQ multiplex PCR, the TCRdb table keeps only in-frame clones and is missing some. The table includes about 5,100 clones, about 80% detected once. This specimen was CD8+ T cells sorted from blood (inferred from file names), taken from a patient given nivolumab and ipilimumab in sequence. These receptors came from a human patient with melanoma. Some clones in this sample may be carry-over from other donors' samples.

The V and J genes are TRBV4-1 and TRBJ2-7; D not resolved. The CDR3 sequence is 15 residues long. CDR1 and CDR2 from the germline V gene are MGHRA and YSYEKL. Trimming took 3 bases from V and 0 from J, leaving 12 bases between them. CDR3: CASSQAPWSSYEQYF. The CDR3 nucleotides read TGCGCCAGCAGCCAGGCACCATGGAGCTCCTACGAGCAGTACTTC.

This chain uses TRBV28 with TRBJ2-1, with D possibly matching TRBD1 (6 bases). V was pared by 8 bases and J by 5 bases, with 13 bases between. The CDR3 has 13 amino acids. Germline V gene sequence: CDR1 MDHEN, CDR2 SYDVKM. The CDR3 DNA reads TGTGCCAGCCTACGTAAGGGGGACAATGAGCAGTTCTTC. Translating gives CASLRKGDNEQFF.

The rearrangement links TRBV7-9 to TRBJ2-5; 8 bases align to TRBD1. Near its end, the DNA agrees better with TRBJ2-7, so the J call may be wrong. The germline V gene has CDR1 SEHNR and CDR2 FQNEAQ (reference sequence). The CDR3 sequence is 14 residues long. CDR3 coding DNA: TGTGCCAGCAGCCCCGGGACAGGCCCCTACGAGCAGTACTTC. Amino acid sequence: CASSPGTGPYEQYF.

The chain is built from TRBV27 and TRBJ2-3; 16 bases are shared with TRBD2. V lost 5 bases and J lost 2; bases outside the gene matches: 16. Germline V gene sequence: CDR1 MNHEY, CDR2 SMNVEV (reference sequence). The CDR3 runs to 21 residues. The DNA for the CDR3 is TGTGCCAGCAGTCACCATCGTACCCCGGGACTAGCGGGGGGGACCACAGATACGCAGTATTTT. Translating it yields CASSHHRTPGLAGGTTDTQYF.

This clone was seen a single time. This chain links TRBV27 with TRBJ2-3, with 8 nucleotides matching TRBD2. The CDR3 contains 15 residues. Germline values: CDR1 MNHEY, CDR2 SMNVEV (reference sequence). The junction had 9 bases not matched to a gene; V was cut back by 6 bases and J by 4 bases. The CDR3 DNA follows: TGTGCCAGCAGGGCGCGACGGGGGGGCGCAGATACGCAGTATTTT. Translated: CASRARRGGADTQYF.

V usage is TRBV15 and J usage is TRBJ1-3, with 8 bases matching TRBD1. The germline CDR1 and CDR2 sequences are LNHNV and YYDKDF (reference sequence). Trimming at V came to 4 bases and at J to 0 bases, leaving 2 bases not matched to a gene. The CDR3 is 15 residues long. The chain's CDR3 is CATSTDRGSGNTIYF. DNA for the CDR3: TGTGCCACCAGCACTGACAGGGGCTCTGGAAACACCATATATTTT.

The CDR3 nucleotides are TGTGCCAGCAGCCAAGATCGGTGGGCAGGGAACTATGGCTACACCTTC. This encodes CASSQDRWAGNYGYTF. V and J are TRBV4-2 and TRBJ1-2, with D maybe TRBD1 (5 bases). The CDR3 is made up of 16 amino acids. V shed 0 bases and J shed 2 bases, with 13 bases lying between them. Germline values: CDR1 LGHNA, CDR2 YNFKEQ.